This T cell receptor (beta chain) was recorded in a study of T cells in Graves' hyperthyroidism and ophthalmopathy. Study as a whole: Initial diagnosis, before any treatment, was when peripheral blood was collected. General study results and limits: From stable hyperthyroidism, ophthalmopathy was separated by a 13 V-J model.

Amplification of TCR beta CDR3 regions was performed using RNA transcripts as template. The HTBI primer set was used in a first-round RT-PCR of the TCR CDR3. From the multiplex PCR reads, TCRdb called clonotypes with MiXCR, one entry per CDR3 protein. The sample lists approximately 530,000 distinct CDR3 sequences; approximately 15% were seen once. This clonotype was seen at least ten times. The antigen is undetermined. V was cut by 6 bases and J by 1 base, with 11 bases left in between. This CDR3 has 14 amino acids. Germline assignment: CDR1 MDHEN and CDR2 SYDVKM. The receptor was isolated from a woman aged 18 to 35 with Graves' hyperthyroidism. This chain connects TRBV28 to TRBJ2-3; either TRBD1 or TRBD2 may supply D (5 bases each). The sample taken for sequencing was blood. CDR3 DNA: TGTGCCAGCAGCCGGGACGGAGGCACAGATACGCAGTATTTT. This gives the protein CASSRDGGTDTQYF.